This is a list of T cell receptor beta chains from one sample in a study of blood T cell repertoires in COVID-19. The data were produced by immunoSEQ multiplex PCR, yet TCRdb's version contains in-frame clones alone and is incomplete. Altogether under 200,000 clones are present, about 85% being singletons, with the ten largest covering about 1.2%. Input material: peripheral blood. These receptors all come from a man aged 55 to 70 who had recovered from COVID-19. Both conserved end residues are part of each CDR3. D genes are given only for firm matches. Clone size is not always given. Where it is, it says once, few, many or a class for expanded clones.

v_gene	d_gene	j_gene	abundance	CDR3aa	CDR3nt
TRBV13	TRBD2	TRBJ2-7	NA	CASSITGGYEQYF	TGTGCCAGCAGCATAACGGGGGGGTACGAGCAGTACTTC
TRBV6-5	NA	TRBJ1-5	NA	CASSPTDRGNQPQHF	TGTGCCAGCAGCCCGACAGACCGTGGCAATCAGCCCCAGCATTTT
TRBV7-2	TRBD2	TRBJ2-2	once	CASRLTSGGASGELFF	TGTGCCAGCAGACTAACTAGCGGGGGGGCCTCCGGGGAGCTGTTTTTT
TRBV29-1	NA	TRBJ1-6	NA	CSASDPDSPLHF	TGCAGCGCCTCCGATCCGGATTCACCCCTCCACTTT
TRBV19	NA	TRBJ1-1	NA	CASRWTTETEAFF	TGTGCCAGTAGGTGGACAACAGAGACTGAAGCTTTCTTT
TRBV24-1	TRBD1	TRBJ2-4	NA	CATIVDRALAKNIQYF	TGTGCCACCATCGTCGACAGGGCATTAGCCAAAAACATTCAGTACTTC
TRBV12-3/TRBV12-4	TRBD1	TRBJ1-2	NA	CASTRGDGYTF	TGTGCCAGCACCAGGGGGGATGGCTACACCTTC
TRBV10-2	NA	TRBJ1-2	NA	CASSESETGDGYTF	TGCGCCAGCAGTGAGTCGGAAACAGGAGATGGCTACACCTTC
TRBV18	NA	TRBJ2-1	once	CASSPAPDNEQFF	TGTGCCAGCTCACCGGCCCCAGACAATGAGCAGTTCTTC
TRBV7-8	NA	TRBJ2-3	NA	CASSRLVADTQYF	TGTGCCAGCAGCCGACTAGTCGCAGATACGCAGTATTTT
TRBV7-2	NA	TRBJ2-5	once	CASSLQRRETQYF	TGTGCCAGCAGCTTACAGAGGCGGGAGACCCAGTACTTC
TRBV24-1	TRBD1	TRBJ1-5	NA	CATSLQGQPQHF	TGTGCCACCAGTTTACAGGGGCAGCCCCAGCATTTT
TRBV6-7	NA	TRBJ2-7	NA	CASPSRRGASYEQYF	TGTGCCAGCCCTTCTCGCCGGGGGGCGTCCTACGAGCAGTACTTC
TRBV3-1/TRBV3-2	TRBD1	TRBJ2-2	few	CASSPDRGVSGELFF	TGTGCCAGCAGCCCGGACAGGGGAGTTTCCGGGGAGCTGTTTTTT
TRBV30	TRBD1	TRBJ2-7	NA	CAWSATGGGYEQYF	TGTGCCTGGAGCGCGACAGGGGGAGGGTACGAGCAGTACTTC
TRBV9	TRBD1	TRBJ1-6	NA	CASSVGQGYSPLHF	TGTGCCAGCAGCGTAGGACAGGGCTATTCACCCCTCCACTTT
TRBV5-6	NA	TRBJ1-2	NA	CASSLLGERRNYGYTF	TGTGCCAGCAGTCTTCTCGGGGAGAGACGGAACTATGGCTACACCTTC
TRBV13	NA	TRBJ2-3	NA	CASSTRKGETDTQYF	TGTGCCAGCAGCACAAGGAAGGGGGAGACAGATACGCAGTATTTT
TRBV6-5	NA	TRBJ1-1	NA	CASSYTFGGGGGAAFF	TGTGCCAGCAGTTATACGTTTGGGGGCGGTGGTGGGGCAGCTTTCTTT
TRBV19	NA	TRBJ1-6	NA	CASTIRDYPSPLHF	TGTGCCAGTACTATCCGGGATTACCCTTCACCCCTCCACTTT
TRBV16	NA	TRBJ1-2	NA	CASSQRTGPYGYTF	TGTGCCAGCAGCCAGCGAACAGGGCCCTATGGCTACACCTTC
TRBV7-2	NA	TRBJ1-2	NA	CASSLNVWGGGYTF	TGTGCCAGCAGCTTAAATGTCTGGGGGGGTGGCTACACCTTC
TRBV30	NA	TRBJ2-1	NA	CAWSVQVEQFF	TGTGCCTGGAGTGTCCAGGTTGAGCAGTTCTTC
TRBV6-5	TRBD1	TRBJ1-6	NA	CASKGPRGHNSPLHF	TGTGCCAGCAAAGGGCCCAGGGGGCATAATTCACCCCTCCACTTT
TRBV18	NA	TRBJ1-5	NA	CASSPGGNSNQPQHF	TGTGCCAGCTCACCAGGGGGGAATAGCAATCAGCCCCAGCATTTT
TRBV6-5	TRBD2	TRBJ2-7	NA	CASRREGYEQYF	TGTGCCAGCAGGCGGGAGGGGTACGAGCAGTACTTC
TRBV29-1	TRBD1	TRBJ2-1	NA	CSVEDRGRYNEQFF	TGCAGCGTTGAAGACAGGGGGCGTTACAATGAGCAGTTCTTC
TRBV4-2	NA	TRBJ2-3	NA	CASSQEVANTDTQYF	TGTGCCAGCAGCCAAGAGGTAGCCAACACAGATACGCAGTATTTT
TRBV10-3	NA	TRBJ1-1	NA	CAISPTGNIGAEAFF	TGTGCCATCAGTCCGACAGGTAACATCGGCGCTGAAGCTTTCTTT
TRBV14	TRBD1	TRBJ1-6	NA	CASRLTDHRGYNSPLHF	TGTGCCAGCAGACTAACCGACCACAGGGGCTATAATTCACCCCTCCACTTT